A single sample is the source of the 20 T cell receptor beta chains below, sequenced in a study of cytomegalovirus exposure and HLA in healthy donors (dated by TCRdb to 2016 to 2017). The library was made by the immunoSEQ multiplex PCR assay. The multiplex PCR relied on a mix of 60 forward primers for TCR Vbeta segments and 13 reverse primers for TCR Jbeta segments. TCRdb carries this immuneACCESS record with in-frame sequences only. Its versions omit some clonotypes, under half of them owing to an unresolved V gene in the studies checked, with the rest unexplained. Here the sample has about 150,000 clones; approximately 75% occur a single time. About 2.8% of the sample belongs to the ten largest clones. The specimen was PBMCs. The receptors were sampled from a man younger than 35 in good health and CMV-seronegative.

The chain is built from TRBV21-1 and TRBJ1-2; the table assigns TRBD1, which was not confirmed against the DNA. TRBV21-1 is a pseudogene locus. CDR3 length: 17 residues. The CDR3: CASSKVPRGRSNYGYTF. CDR3 sequence (DNA): TGTGCCAGCAGCAAAGTCCCAAGGGGGCGGTCGAACTATGGCTACACCTTC.

Here the CDR3 DNA reads TGTGCCAGCTCACCCAGGACAGGGGAGACGCAGTATTTT. Translated, it gives CASSPRTGETQYF. The gene calls are TRBV18 and TRBJ2-3, with 9 bases that match TRBD1. The CDR3 totals 13 residues. CDR1 and CDR2 (germline): KGHSH, LQKENI. Trimming cost V 3 bases and J 9 bases; bases outside gene matches: 4.

This chain's CDR3 is CASSLGWTDLYTEAFF. The CDR3 nucleotides are TGCGCCAGCAGCCTGGGGTGGACAGACCTGTACACTGAAGCTTTCTTT. This sequence joins TRBV5-1 and TRBJ1-1; D might be TRBD1 (6 bases). Germline V lookup: CDR1 SGHRS, CDR2 YFSETQ. Trimming pared 4 bases from V and 3 bases from J, leaving 19 bases between. The CDR3 consists of 16 residues.

This chain connects TRBV11-3 to TRBJ1-1; no clear D. Per germline, CDR1 SGHNT and CDR2 YENEEA. Trimming stripped 1 base from V and 0 bases from J, with 3 bases between. There are 13 residues in the CDR3. This CDR3 reads CASSLALNTEAFF. CDR3 nucleotides: TGTGCCAGCAGCTTAGCGTTGAACACTGAAGCTTTCTTT.

This clone was detected only once. The V and J genes are TRBV7-9 and TRBJ2-7; 8 bases are shared with TRBD1. Trimming cost V 5 bases and J 7 bases; bases outside gene matches: 13. Germline CDR1 and CDR2: SEHNR and FQNEAQ (reference sequence). This CDR3 has 15 residues. CDR3 loop: CASSPPGQGWWEQYV. The CDR3 region has the DNA TGTGCCAGCAGCCCCCCCGGACAGGGATGGTGGGAGCAGTACGTC.

J is TRBJ2-4 and V is TRBV2; 12 bases agree with TRBD2. The junction had 3 bases not matched to a gene; V was cut back by 6 bases and J by 0 bases. Germline lookup yields CDR1 SNHLY and CDR2 FYNNEI. The CDR3 runs to 16 residues. The CDR3, as DNA: TGTGCCAGCAGCCCACTAGCGGGGGGAGCCAAAAACATTCAGTACTTC. This codes for CASSPLAGGAKNIQYF.

The rearrangement joins TRBV28 to TRBJ1-2; tentatively, D is TRBD1 (5 bases). CDR1 and CDR2 (germline): MDHEN, SYDVKM. V dropped 5 bases and J dropped 2 bases, with 9 bases sitting between them. This CDR3 contains 13 residues. The CDR3 here is CASSPQENYGYTF. CDR3 DNA sequence: TGTGCCAGCAGTCCACAGGAGAACTATGGCTACACCTTC.

The J gene is TRBJ2-5, the V gene TRBV2; D uncertain. The germline V gene has CDR1 SNHLY and CDR2 FYNNEI. Trimming took 2 bases from V and 4 from J, leaving 8 bases between them. The CDR3 runs to 13 residues. The CDR3 DNA reads TGTGCCAGCAGTGAAAATGGCCCAGAGACCCAGTACTTC. The encoded protein is CASSENGPETQYF.

The chain is built from TRBV30 and TRBJ2-5; a weak D match, TRBD1 (6 bases). V was trimmed by 3 bases and J by 2 bases, leaving 10 bases between them. Germline CDR1 and CDR2: GTSNPN and SVGIG (reference sequence). The CDR3 has 13 residues. This chain's CDR3 is CAWSPGQQETQYF. DNA of the CDR3: TGTGCCTGGAGCCCAGGACAGCAAGAGACCCAGTACTTC.

This clone was seen a single time. This rearrangement joins TRBV4-3 to TRBJ2-7, with 7 bases identical to TRBD2. J lost 6 bases, V lost 0 bases, and 5 bases had no gene match. The CDR3 loop spans 14 amino acids. Germline V gene sequence: CDR1 LGHNA, CDR2 YSLEER. The CDR3: CASSQDWGGFEQYF. The CDR3 DNA is TGCGCCAGCAGCCAAGACTGGGGGGGGTTCGAGCAGTACTTC.

The chain employs TRBV5-4 and TRBJ1-2; 9 bases fit TRBD1. The V segment lost 2 bases and the J segment 0 bases; nucleotides outside the gene matches: 5. The CDR3 runs 16 residues. Germline-derived CDR1 and CDR2 are SGHNT and YYREEE (reference sequence). The CDR3 is CASSLVGTGSNYGYTF. In DNA, the CDR3 is TGTGCCAGCAGCTTAGTGGGGACAGGGTCTAACTATGGCTACACCTTC.

The rearrangement uses TRBV6-5 and TRBJ1-1; D may be TRBD1 (5 bases). The CDR3 is 12 amino acids. The germline V gene encodes CDR1 MNHEY and CDR2 SVGAGI. V was trimmed by 2 bases and J by 8 bases, leaving 9 bases between them. DNA of the CDR3: TGTGCCAGCAGTTACGGGGCAGACGAAGCTTTCTTT. Translated, it gives CASSYGADEAFF.

This chain connects TRBV6-1 to TRBJ2-2; D remains ambiguous. Germline assignment: CDR1 MNHNS and CDR2 SASEGT. V dropped 5 bases and J dropped 3 bases, with 4 bases sitting between them. This CDR3 is built from 12 residues. For the CDR3, the DNA is TGTGCCAGCAGTTCCTACACCGGGGAGCTGTTTTTT. It yields the protein CASSSYTGELFF.

The chain links TRBV7-9 to TRBJ1-1, with 8 positions matching TRBD1. The germline CDR1 and CDR2 sequences are SEHNR and FQNEAQ (reference sequence). The CDR3 consists of 13 residues. Germline trimming cut 5 bases from V and 11 bases from J; bases unmatched to any gene: 10. This CDR3 reads CASSGADRVGAFF. CDR3 sequence (DNA): TGTGCCAGCAGCGGAGCGGACAGGGTCGGCGCTTTCTTT.

V is TRBV7-6 and J is TRBJ2-1, with D possibly being TRBD1 (5 bases). The CDR3 covers 16 residues. Germline CDR1 SGHVS, CDR2 FNYEAQ. V lost 5 bases and J lost 2, with 16 bases in between. CDR3 sequence reads: CASSGVDSKTYNEQFF. In nucleotides, the CDR3 is TGTGCCAGCAGCGGAGTAGACAGTAAGACCTACAATGAGCAGTTCTTC. Full variable domain (missing parts from reference TRBV7-6 and TRBJ2-1): GAGVSQSPRYKVTKRGQDVALRCDPISGHVSLYWYRQALGQGPEFLTYFNYEAQQDKSGLPNDRFSAERPEGSISTLTIQRTEQRDSAMYRCASSGVDSKTYNEQFFGPGTRLTVL.

The sample holds a few counts of this clone. This chain uses TRBV7-2 with TRBJ1-1; tentatively, D is TRBD1 (6 bases). Per the germline V gene, CDR1 is SGHTA and CDR2 is FQGNSA. The germline V and J ends were trimmed by 4 bases and 7 bases, with 13 bases remaining between them. The CDR3 runs 13 residues. The CDR3 protein is CASSSSYRVEAFF. The DNA for the CDR3 is TGTGCCAGCAGCTCCTCTTACAGGGTTGAAGCTTTCTTT.

This clone came up a few times. The chain is built from TRBV7-6 and TRBJ1-3; D may be TRBD1 (5 bases). Germline V gives CDR1 SGHVS, CDR2 FNYEAQ. Trimming shortened V by 1 base and J by 1 base, and 20 bases separated the two germline ends. The CDR3 has 19 residues. The DNA for the CDR3 is TGTGCCAGCAGCTTAGGGGTGCCCCAGGGATTCGTTTCTGGAAACACCATATATTTT. Translation: CASSLGVPQGFVSGNTIYF.

This sequence joins TRBV15 and TRBJ2-7, with a possible D match to TRBD1 (7 bases). CDR1 is LNHNV, CDR2 YYDKDF, per germline (reference sequence). CDR3 length: 18 amino acids. V lost 1 base and J 0 bases, leaving 19 bases between the germline ends. CDR3: CATSRANRQGLFSYEQYV. CDR3 coding DNA: TGTGCCACCAGCAGAGCTAATAGACAGGGACTCTTCTCCTACGAGCAGTACGTC.

The V call is TRBV5-1, the J call TRBJ2-7, with 7 nucleotides matching TRBD1. V was pared by 4 bases and J by 3 bases, with 10 bases of the junction left unmatched. CDR1 and CDR2 (germline): SGHRS, YFSETQ. The CDR3 contains 15 residues. CDR3 nucleotide sequence: TGCGCCAGCAGCGTGGGTGCAGGGGGATTCTACGAGCAGTACGTC. Translating gives CASSVGAGGFYEQYV.

The chain recombines TRBV10-2 with TRBJ1-2; weak D call: TRBD1 (6 bases). The CDR3 runs to 14 residues. V was clipped by 5 bases and J by 3 bases, with 13 bases between them. CDR1 is WSHSY and CDR2 is SAAADI in the germline V gene. The CDR3 here is CASSPRTAYYGYTF. The CDR3, as DNA: TGCGCCAGCAGTCCCCGGACAGCGTACTATGGCTACACCTTC.